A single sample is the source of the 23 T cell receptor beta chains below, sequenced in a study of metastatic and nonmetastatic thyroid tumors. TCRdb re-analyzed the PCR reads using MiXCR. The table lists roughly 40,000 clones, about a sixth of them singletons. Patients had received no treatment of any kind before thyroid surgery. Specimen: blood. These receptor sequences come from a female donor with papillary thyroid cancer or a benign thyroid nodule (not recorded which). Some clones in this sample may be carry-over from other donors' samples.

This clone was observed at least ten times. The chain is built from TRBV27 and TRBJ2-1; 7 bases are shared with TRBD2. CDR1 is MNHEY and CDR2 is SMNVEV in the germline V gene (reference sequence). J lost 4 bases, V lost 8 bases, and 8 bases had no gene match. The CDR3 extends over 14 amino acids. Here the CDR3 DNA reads TGTGCCAGCGGTCGGAACGGGGGGTACAATGAGCAGTTCTTC. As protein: CASGRNGGYNEQFF.

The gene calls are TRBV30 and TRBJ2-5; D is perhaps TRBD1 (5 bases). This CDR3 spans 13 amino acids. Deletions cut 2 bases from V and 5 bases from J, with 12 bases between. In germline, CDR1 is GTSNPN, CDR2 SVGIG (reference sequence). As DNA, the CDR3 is TGTGCCTGGAGTTTCAGGGTCGGTGAGACCCAGTACTTC. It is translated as CAWSFRVGETQYF. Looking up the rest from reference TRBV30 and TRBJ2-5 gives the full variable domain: SQTIHQWPATLVQPVGSPLSLECTVEGTSNPNLYWYRQAAGRGLQLLFYSVGIGQISSEVPQNLSASRPQDRQFILSSKKLLLSDSGFYLCAWSFRVGETQYFGPGTRLLVL.

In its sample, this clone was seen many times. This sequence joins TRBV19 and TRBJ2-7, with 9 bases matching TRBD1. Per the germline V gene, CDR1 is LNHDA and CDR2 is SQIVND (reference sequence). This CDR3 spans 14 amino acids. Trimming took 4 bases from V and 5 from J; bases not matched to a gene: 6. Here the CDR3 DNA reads TGTGCCAGTAGTAGGGACAGGGCGGTAAACGAGCAGTACTTC. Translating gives CASSRDRAVNEQYF.

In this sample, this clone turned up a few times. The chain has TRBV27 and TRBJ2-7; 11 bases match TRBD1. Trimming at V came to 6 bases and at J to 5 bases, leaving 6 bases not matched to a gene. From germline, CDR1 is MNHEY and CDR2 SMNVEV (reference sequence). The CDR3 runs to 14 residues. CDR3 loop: CASSFWDRGDEQYF. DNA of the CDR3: TGTGCCAGCAGCTTCTGGGACAGGGGGGACGAGCAGTACTTC.

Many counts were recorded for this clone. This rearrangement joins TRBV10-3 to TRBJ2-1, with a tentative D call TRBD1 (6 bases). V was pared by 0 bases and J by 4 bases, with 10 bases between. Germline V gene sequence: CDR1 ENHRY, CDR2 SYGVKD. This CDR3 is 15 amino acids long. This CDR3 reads CAISESGGQYNEQFF. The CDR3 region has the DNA TGTGCCATCAGTGAGTCTGGGGGACAATACAATGAGCAGTTCTTC.

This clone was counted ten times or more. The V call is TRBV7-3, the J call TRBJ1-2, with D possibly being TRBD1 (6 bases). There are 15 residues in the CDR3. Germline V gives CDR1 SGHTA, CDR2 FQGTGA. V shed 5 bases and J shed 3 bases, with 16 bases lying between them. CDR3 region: CASSPQGGSDYGYTF. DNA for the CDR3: TGTGCCAGCAGCCCCCAAGGGGGTTCGGACTATGGCTACACCTTC.

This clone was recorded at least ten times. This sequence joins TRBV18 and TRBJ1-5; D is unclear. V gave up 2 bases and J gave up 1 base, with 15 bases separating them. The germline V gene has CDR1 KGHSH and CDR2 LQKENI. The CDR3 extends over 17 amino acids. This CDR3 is CASSPDLGFGSNQPQHF. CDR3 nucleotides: TGTGCCAGCTCACCAGACCTGGGGTTCGGAAGCAATCAGCCCCAGCATTTT.

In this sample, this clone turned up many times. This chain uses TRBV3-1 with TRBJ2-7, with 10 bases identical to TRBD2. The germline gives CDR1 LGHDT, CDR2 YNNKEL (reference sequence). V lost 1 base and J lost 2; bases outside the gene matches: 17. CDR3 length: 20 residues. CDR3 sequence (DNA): TGTGCCAGCAGCCAAGTTTCGAGGTCTAGCGGGGGCCCCGATACCTACGAGCAGTACTTC. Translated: CASSQVSRSSGGPDTYEQYF.

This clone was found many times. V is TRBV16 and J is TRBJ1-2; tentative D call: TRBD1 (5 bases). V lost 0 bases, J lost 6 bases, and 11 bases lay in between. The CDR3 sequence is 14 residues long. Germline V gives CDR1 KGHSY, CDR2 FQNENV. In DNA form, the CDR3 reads TGTGCCAGCAGCCAATCGGCGGCAGGGAATGGCTACACCTTC. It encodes CASSQSAAGNGYTF.

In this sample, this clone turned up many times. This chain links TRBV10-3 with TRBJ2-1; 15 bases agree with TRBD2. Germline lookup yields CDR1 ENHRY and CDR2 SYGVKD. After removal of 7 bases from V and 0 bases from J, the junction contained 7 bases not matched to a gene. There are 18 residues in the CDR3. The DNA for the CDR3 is TGTGCCATCACTACGGGACTAGCGGGGGGCAGCTCCTACAATGAGCAGTTCTTC. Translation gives CAITTGLAGGSSYNEQFF.

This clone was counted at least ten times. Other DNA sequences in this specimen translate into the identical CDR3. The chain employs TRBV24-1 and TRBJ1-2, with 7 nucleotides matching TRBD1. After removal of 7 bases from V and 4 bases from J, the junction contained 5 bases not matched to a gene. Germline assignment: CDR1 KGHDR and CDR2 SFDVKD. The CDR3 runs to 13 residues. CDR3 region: CATSDGTAYGYTF. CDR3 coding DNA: TGTGCCACCAGCGATGGGACAGCCTATGGCTACACCTTC.

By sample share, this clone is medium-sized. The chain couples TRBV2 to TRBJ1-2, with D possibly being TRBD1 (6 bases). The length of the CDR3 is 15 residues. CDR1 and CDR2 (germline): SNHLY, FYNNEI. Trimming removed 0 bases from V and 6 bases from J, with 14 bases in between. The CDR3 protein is CASSEALGHVNGYTF. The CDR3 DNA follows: TGTGCCAGCAGTGAAGCGCTGGGACATGTGAATGGCTACACCTTC.

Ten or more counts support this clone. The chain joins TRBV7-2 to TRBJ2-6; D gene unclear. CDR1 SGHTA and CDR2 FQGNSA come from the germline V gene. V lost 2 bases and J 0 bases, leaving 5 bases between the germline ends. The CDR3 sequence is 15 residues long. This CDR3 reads CASSLTPSGANVLTF. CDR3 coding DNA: TGTGCCAGCAGCTTAACCCCCTCTGGGGCCAACGTCCTGACTTTC.

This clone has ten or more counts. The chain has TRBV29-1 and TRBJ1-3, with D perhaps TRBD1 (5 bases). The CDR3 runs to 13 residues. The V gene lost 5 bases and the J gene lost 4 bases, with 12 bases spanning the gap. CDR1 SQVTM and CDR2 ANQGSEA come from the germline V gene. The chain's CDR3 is CSVRGVQGNTIYF. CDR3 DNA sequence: TGCAGCGTTAGAGGGGTACAGGGAAACACCATATATTTT.

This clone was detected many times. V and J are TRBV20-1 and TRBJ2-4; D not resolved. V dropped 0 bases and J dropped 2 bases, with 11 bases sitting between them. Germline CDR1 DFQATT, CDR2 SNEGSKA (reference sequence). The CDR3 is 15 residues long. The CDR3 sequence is CSARDHFLSKNIQYF. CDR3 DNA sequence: TGCAGTGCTAGAGATCACTTCTTATCCAAAAACATTCAGTACTTC.

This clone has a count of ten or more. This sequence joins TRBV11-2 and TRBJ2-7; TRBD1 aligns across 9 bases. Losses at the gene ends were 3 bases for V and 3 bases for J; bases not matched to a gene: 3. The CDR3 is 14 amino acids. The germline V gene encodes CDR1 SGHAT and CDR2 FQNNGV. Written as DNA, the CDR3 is TGTGCCAGCAGCTTCACAGGGGGCGGCTACGAGCAGTACTTC. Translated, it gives CASSFTGGGYEQYF.

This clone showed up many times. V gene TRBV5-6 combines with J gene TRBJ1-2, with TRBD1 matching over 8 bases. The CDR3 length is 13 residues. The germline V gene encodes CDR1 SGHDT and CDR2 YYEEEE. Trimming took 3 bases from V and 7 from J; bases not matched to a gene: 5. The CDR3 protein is CASSSQGVPGYTF. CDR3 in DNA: TGTGCCAGCAGCTCACAGGGGGTCCCTGGCTACACCTTC.

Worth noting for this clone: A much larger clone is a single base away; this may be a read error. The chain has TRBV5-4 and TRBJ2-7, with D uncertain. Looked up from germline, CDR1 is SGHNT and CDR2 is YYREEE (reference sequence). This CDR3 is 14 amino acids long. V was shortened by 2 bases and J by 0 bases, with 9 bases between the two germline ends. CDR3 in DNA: TGTGCCAGCAGCTTCTCCGGCAACTCCTACGAGCAGTACTTC. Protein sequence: CASSFSGNSYEQYF. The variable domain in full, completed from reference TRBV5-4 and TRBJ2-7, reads ETGVTQSPTHLIKTRGQQVTLRCSSQSGHNTVSWYQQALGQGPQFIFQYYREEENGRGNFPPRFSGLQFPNYSSELNVNALELDDSALYLCASSFSGNSYEQYFGPGTRLTVT.

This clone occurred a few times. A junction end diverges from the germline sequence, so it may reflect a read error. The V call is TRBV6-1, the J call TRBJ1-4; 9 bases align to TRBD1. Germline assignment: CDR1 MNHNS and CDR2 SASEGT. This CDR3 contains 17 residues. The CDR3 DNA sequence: TGTTCCAGCAGGCCGCCGGGACAGGGAAGAACTAATGAAAAACTGTTTTTT. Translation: CSSRPPGQGRTNEKLFF.

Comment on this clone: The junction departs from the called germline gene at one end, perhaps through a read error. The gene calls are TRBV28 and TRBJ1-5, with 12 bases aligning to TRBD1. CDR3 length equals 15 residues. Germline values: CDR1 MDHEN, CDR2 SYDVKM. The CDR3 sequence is CASIGGTGGNKPKHF. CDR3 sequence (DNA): TGTGCCAGCATAGGGGGGACAGGGGGCAATAAGCCCAAGCATTTT.

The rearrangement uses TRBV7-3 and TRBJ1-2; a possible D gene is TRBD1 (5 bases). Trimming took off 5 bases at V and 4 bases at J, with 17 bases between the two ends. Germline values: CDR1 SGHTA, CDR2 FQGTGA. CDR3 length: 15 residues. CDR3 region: CASSPALGQAYGYTF. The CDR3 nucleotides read TGTGCCAGCAGCCCAGCGTTGGGGCAGGCCTATGGCTACACCTTC. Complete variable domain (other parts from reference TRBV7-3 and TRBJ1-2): GAGVSQTPSNKVTEKGKYVELRCDPISGHTALYWYRQSLGQGPEFLIYFQGTGAADDSGLPNDRFFAVRPEGSVSTLKIQRTERGDSAVYLCASSPALGQAYGYTFGSGTRLTVV.

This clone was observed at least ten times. Here the CDR3 DNA reads TGCAGTGCTTCCGGGACAGGGAGGGCTAGCGGCTACGAGCAGTACTTC. Amino acid sequence: CSASGTGRASGYEQYF. V is TRBV20-1 and J is TRBJ2-7; 9 bases agree with TRBD1. Trimming cost V 5 bases and J 3 bases; bases outside gene matches: 14. Germline CDR1 reads DFQATT; CDR2 reads SNEGSKA (reference sequence). The CDR3 is 16 residues long.

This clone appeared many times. The CDR3 loop is CASSSGPHQPQHF. For the CDR3, the DNA is TGTGCCAGCAGCTCCGGACCCCATCAGCCCCAGCATTTT. V gene TRBV28 combines with J gene TRBJ1-5; no clear D gene. The CDR3 spans 13 residues. Trimming removed 6 bases from V and 5 bases from J, with 11 bases in between. Looked up from germline, CDR1 is MDHEN and CDR2 is SYDVKM.